These T cell receptor beta chains were read from a single sample in a study of blood T cell repertoires in COVID-19. The data were produced by immunoSEQ multiplex PCR, yet TCRdb's version contains in-frame clones alone and is incomplete. Of about 230,000 clones in the sample, 81% were seen once. The sample consisted of peripheral blood. The receptor source for this set is an elderly woman with acute or convalescent COVID-19. Each CDR3 is given with its conserved first and last residue. D genes are given only for firm matches. The listing skips clone size in some rows; elsewhere it reads once, few, many or a size class.

D	size	V	J	CDR3	DNA
TRBD1	-	TRBV6-5	TRBJ1-5	CASRPTGASNQPQHF	TGTGCCAGCAGACCCACAGGGGCCAGCAATCAGCCCCAGCATTTT
TRBD1	-	TRBV2	TRBJ2-3	CARGQGATDTQYF	TGTGCCAGGGGACAGGGGGCAACAGATACGCAGTATTTT
-	-	TRBV18	TRBJ2-3	CASSPGRATDTQYF	TGTGCCAGCTCACCGGGCAGGGCCACAGATACGCAGTATTTT
-	-	TRBV30	TRBJ1-5	CAWSFPGYSNQPQHF	TGTGCCTGGAGTTTCCCAGGGTATAGCAATCAGCCCCAGCATTTT
-	-	TRBV6-1	TRBJ1-5	CASSEADSNNQPQHF	TGTGCCAGCAGTGAAGCGGACAGCAACAATCAGCCCCAGCATTTT
-	few	TRBV6-5	TRBJ1-1	CASSYFPQAEAFF	TGTGCCAGCAGTTACTTCCCTCAGGCTGAAGCTTTCTTT
-	-	TRBV7-3	TRBJ2-1	CASSFAREYNEQFF	TGTGCCAGCAGCTTCGCCCGGGAATACAATGAGCAGTTCTTC
TRBD1	-	TRBV5-4	TRBJ2-7	CASSWGQGSYEQYF	TGTGCCAGCAGCTGGGGACAGGGCTCCTACGAGCAGTACTTC
TRBD1	-	TRBV5-1	TRBJ1-1	CASSLNRGTEAFF	TGCGCCAGCAGCTTAAACAGGGGGACTGAAGCTTTCTTT
TRBD2	-	TRBV12-5	TRBJ2-2	CASAGTSGLTGELFF	TGTGCTAGTGCCGGGACTAGCGGGCTCACCGGGGAGCTGTTTTTT
TRBD2	-	TRBV5-4	TRBJ2-7	CASSLGTSGPYEQYF	TGTGCCAGCAGCTTAGGGACTAGCGGTCCCTACGAGCAGTACTTC
-	once	TRBV11-3	TRBJ2-2	CASSRRQGRNTGELFF	TGTGCCAGCAGCCGCCGCCAGGGCCGGAACACCGGGGAGCTGTTTTTT